The rows below give T cell receptor beta chains drawn from one sample of a study of T cell responses to AZD1222 COVID-19 vaccine. TCRdb's table, derived via immunoSEQ multiplex PCR, lists solely in-frame clones and lacks some. The sample contains about 70,000 clones, 83% of which appear only once. The source material was peripheral blood, sampled 28 days after the second AZD1222 dose. Receptor source: an adult who received the AZD1222 COVID-19 vaccine. The conserved cysteine and the conserved F or W are not part of the CDR3 here. The D gene is left open where the match is weak.

V gene	J gene	D gene	CDR3 protein
TRBV28	TRBJ1-1	TRBD1	ASSLGQGNTEAF
TRBV28	TRBJ1-2	TRBD1	ASRGTGTYGYT
TRBV18	TRBJ2-1	.	ASSLGILSYNEQF
TRBV10-3	TRBJ1-5	.	AIADREYQPQH
TRBV27	TRBJ1-4	.	ASAARGNEKLF
TRBV7-9	TRBJ1-2	.	ASSQGPQGNYGYT
TRBV5-6	TRBJ2-1	TRBD2	ASSLFLAGGPYNEQF
TRBV16	TRBJ1-3	.	ASSLSIFAGNTIY
TRBV3-1/TRBV3-2	TRBJ2-7	.	ASTPHDTYEQY
TRBV7-9	TRBJ2-3	.	ASSLVQFNRVILNTQY
TRBV5-1	TRBJ2-1	.	ASSLRGVDEQF
TRBV20-1	TRBJ2-3	.	SASRRGMGTQY
TRBV5-4	TRBJ2-3	.	ASSFWDTQY
TRBV27	TRBJ1-2	.	ASSFKGTNYGYT
TRBV5-1	TRBJ1-5	.	ASSLVDNQPQH
TRBV5-1	TRBJ1-6	.	ASSLLGEVTSPLH
TRBV5-1	TRBJ1-6	.	ASTPGLNSPLH
TRBV19	TRBJ1-5	.	ASSIVMSDGHQPQH
TRBV7-2	TRBJ1-6	.	ASSLYRPSSYNSPLH
TRBV2	TRBJ2-7	.	ASRGALSYEQY
TRBV6-4	TRBJ1-1	.	ASREEGGFGRAF
TRBV19	TRBJ2-3	.	ASSTPQGGPGDTQY
TRBV5-6	TRBJ2-6	.	ASSLGPTGANVLT
TRBV29-1	TRBJ2-7	.	SVEGQGTYEQY
TRBV5-4	TRBJ2-5	.	ASSPRLEETQY
TRBV5-1	TRBJ2-7	TRBD2	ASSLELAGVEQY
TRBV12-3/TRBV12-4	TRBJ1-5	.	ASSVYSNQPQH
TRBV2	TRBJ1-4	.	ASSELIRNEKLF
TRBV7-2	TRBJ1-6	.	ASSLLGVDSPLH
TRBV25-1	TRBJ1-3	.	ASRTGMNTIY
TRBV20-1	TRBJ1-1	TRBD1	SADRVEAF
TRBV19	TRBJ1-6	TRBD1	ASSMQGDSPLH
TRBV19	TRBJ2-1	.	ASSHSGTSPNEQF
TRBV9	TRBJ2-5	.	ASSVVGQLWETQY
TRBV4-1	TRBJ2-1	.	ASRVTAGAFSYNEQF
TRBV3-1/TRBV3-2	TRBJ1-1	.	ASSPRTGLNTEAF
TRBV7-8	TRBJ2-3	TRBD2	ASSSGTIAIDTQY
TRBV12-3/TRBV12-4	TRBJ2-1	.	ASSWGSYNEQF
TRBV7-8	TRBJ2-3	TRBD2	ASSLPSGVSTDTQY
TRBV6-2/TRBV6-3	TRBJ1-1	.	ASSYSRVNTEAF
TRBV9	TRBJ2-3	TRBD1	ASSVDQGDTDTQY
TRBV7-2	TRBJ1-2	.	ASSIQGYGYT
TRBV7-9	TRBJ2-1	.	ASNPPHWGKQF
TRBV6-1	TRBJ2-5	TRBD2	ASSEPWTSGETQY
TRBV4-3	TRBJ1-3	.	ASSQDGGSGNTIY
TRBV12-3/TRBV12-4	TRBJ1-3	.	ATQDFGNTIY
TRBV7-9	TRBJ1-4	.	ASSFQGGEKLF
TRBV27	TRBJ2-1	.	ASSEGTHNEQF